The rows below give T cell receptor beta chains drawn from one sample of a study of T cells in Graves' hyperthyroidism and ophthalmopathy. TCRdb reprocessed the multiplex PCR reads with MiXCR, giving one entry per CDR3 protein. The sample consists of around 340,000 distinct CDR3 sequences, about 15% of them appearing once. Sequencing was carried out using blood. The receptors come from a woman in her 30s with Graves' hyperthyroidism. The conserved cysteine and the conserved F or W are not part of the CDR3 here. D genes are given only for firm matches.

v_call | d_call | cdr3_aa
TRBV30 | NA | AWSDGLLNSPLH
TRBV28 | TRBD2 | ASSFGTSKY
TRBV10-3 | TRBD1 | AISDPDGQGRSYEQF
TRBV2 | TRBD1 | ASSETGGLGNEQF
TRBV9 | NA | ASSAPGLNEQF
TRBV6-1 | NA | ASSADRRGYGYT
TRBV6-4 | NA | ASSESGWRDEKLF
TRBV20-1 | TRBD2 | SALLAGMNEQF
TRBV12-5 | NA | ASGLPSLQSYEQY
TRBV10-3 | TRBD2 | AIRGGTSGRAEYEQY
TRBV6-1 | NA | ASSDRDDNSPLH
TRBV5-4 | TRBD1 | ASRSGTDYGYT
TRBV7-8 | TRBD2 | ASSLVLAGDTDTQY
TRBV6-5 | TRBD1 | ASSYSGLSTGFVDGYT
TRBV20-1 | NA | SALGSSGANVLT
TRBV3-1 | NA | ASSQGYLGRQKNIQY
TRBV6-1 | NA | ASSANNYGYT
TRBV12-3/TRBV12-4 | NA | ASSTQSGTQY
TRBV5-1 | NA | ASSRLRTDNTEAF
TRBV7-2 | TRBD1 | ASSLEGANGYEQY
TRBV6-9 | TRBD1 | ASSYTTTGASYGYT
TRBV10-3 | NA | AISESGYGYT
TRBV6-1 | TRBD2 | ASSGYSGRGGETQY
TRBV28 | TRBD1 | ASSQWTGRGDRGQPQH
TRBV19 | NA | ASSGQSTEAF
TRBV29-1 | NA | SVAAAEQETQY
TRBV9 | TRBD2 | ASSVRLAGGLTGELF
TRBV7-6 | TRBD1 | ASSSPGQGQGETQY